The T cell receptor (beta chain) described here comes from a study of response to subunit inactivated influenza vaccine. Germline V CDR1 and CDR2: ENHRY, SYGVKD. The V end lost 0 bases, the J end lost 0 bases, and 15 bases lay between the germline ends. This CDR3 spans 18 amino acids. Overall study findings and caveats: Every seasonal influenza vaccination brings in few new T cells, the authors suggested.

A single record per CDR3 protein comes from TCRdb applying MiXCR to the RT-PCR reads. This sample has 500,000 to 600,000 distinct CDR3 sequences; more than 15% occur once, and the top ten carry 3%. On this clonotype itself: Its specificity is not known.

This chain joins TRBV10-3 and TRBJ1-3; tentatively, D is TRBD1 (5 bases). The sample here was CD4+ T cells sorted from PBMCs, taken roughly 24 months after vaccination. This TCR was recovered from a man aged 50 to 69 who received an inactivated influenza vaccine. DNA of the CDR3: TGTGCCATCAGTGAGTCGACGCAGGGCTTAAACTCTGGAAACACCATATATTTT. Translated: CAISESTQGLNSGNTIYF.